The clone carrying this T cell receptor (beta chain) was seen only a few times. Its cognate antigen is unknown. V was trimmed by 4 bases and J by 6 bases, leaving 12 bases between them. The CDR3 is made up of 12 amino acids. Germline CDR1 SQVTM, CDR2 ANQGSEA. This entry is derived from a study of post-analysis software for immune sequencing data. Findings and limits, study-wide: For normalized Chao1 diversity, multiple sclerosis patients scored significantly lower than controls did. Five or six TRBV segments were significantly more frequent in patients than in controls. TRBV5-6, TRBV5-1 and TRBV20-1 were among these segments.

Unique molecular identifiers tagged the TCR beta cDNA libraries. Each CDR3 protein gets one entry after TCRdb re-called the PCR reads with MiXCR. The repertoire includes about 820,000 distinct CDR3 sequences, roughly 50% of them detected once, and approximately 4.4% sits in the top ten. This clonotype was sampled from a girl aged 5 to 17 with multiple sclerosis. The rearrangement links TRBV29-1 to TRBJ1-2; perhaps TRBD1 as D (5 bases). The sequenced material came from blood. CDR3 sequence (DNA): TGCAGCGTTGTGGGGCAGAACCATGGCTACACCTTC. This translates into CSVVGQNHGYTF.